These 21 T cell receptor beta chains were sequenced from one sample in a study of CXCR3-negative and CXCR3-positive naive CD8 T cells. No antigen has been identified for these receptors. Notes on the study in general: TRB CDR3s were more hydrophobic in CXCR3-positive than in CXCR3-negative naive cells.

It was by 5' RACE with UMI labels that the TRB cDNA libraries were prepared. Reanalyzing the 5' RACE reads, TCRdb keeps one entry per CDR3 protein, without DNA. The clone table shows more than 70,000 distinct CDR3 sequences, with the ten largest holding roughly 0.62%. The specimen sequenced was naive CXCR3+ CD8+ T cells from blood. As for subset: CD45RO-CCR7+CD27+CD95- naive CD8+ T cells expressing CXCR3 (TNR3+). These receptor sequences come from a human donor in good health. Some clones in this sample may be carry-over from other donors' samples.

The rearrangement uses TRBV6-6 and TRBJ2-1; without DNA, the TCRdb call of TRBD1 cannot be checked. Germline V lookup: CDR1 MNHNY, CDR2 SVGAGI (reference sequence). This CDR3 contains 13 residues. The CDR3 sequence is CASSPEDSNEQFF.

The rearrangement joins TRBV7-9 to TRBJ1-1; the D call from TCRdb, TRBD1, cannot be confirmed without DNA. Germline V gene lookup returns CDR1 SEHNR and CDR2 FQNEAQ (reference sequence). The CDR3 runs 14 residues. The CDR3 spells CASFLDWGGTEAFF. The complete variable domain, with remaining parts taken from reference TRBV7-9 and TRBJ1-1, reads DTGVSQNPRHKITKRGQNVTFRCDPISEHNRLYWYRQTLGQGPEFLTYFQNEAQLEKSRLLSDRFSAERPKGSFSTLEIQRTEQGDSAMYLCASFLDWGGTEAFFGQGTRLTVV.

CDR3: CASSLAAWETQYF. The V call is TRBV7-6, the J call TRBJ2-5. This CDR3 spans 13 amino acids. The germline gives CDR1 SGHVS, CDR2 FNYEAQ.

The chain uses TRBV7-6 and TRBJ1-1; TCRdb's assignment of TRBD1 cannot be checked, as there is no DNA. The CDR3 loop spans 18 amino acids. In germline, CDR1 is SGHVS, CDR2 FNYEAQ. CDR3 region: CASSSSPGFFRGSTEALF.

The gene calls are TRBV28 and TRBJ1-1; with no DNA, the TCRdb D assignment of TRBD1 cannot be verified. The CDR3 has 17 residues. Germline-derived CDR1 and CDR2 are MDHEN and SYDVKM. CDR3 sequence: CASSLIGTKILNTEAFF.

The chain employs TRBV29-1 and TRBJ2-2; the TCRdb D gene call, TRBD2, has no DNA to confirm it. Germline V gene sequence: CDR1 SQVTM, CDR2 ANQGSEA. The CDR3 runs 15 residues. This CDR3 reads CSARLAGGYTGELFF.

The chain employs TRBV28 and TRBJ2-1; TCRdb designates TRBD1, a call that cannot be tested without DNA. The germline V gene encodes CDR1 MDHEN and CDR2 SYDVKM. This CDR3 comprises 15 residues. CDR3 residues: CASSLTGGAYNEQFF.

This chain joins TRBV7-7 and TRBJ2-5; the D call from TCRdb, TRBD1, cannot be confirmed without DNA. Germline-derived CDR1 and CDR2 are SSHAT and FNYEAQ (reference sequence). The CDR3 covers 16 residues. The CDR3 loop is CASSRINGARQETQYF.

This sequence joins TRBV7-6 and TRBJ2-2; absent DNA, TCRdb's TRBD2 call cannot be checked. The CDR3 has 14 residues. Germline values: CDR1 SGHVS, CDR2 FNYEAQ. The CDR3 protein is CASSSGVRTGELFF. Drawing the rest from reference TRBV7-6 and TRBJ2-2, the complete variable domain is GAGVSQSPRYKVTKRGQDVALRCDPISGHVSLYWYRQALGQGPEFLTYFNYEAQQDKSGLPNDRFSAERPEGSISTLTIQRTEQRDSAMYRCASSSGVRTGELFFGEGSRLTVL.

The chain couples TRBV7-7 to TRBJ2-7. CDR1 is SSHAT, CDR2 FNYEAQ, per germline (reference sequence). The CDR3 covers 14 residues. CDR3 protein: CASSVGTGTYEQYF.

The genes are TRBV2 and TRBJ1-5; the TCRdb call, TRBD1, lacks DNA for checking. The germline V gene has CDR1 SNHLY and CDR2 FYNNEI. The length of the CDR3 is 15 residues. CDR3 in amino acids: CASMPPGYGGQPQHF.

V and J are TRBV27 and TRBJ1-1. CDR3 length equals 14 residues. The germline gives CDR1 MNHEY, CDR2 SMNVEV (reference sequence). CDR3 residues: CASSFSDTNTEAFF.

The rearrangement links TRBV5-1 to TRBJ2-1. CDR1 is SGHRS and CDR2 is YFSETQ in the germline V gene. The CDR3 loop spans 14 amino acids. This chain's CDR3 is CASSFGVSDNEQFF.

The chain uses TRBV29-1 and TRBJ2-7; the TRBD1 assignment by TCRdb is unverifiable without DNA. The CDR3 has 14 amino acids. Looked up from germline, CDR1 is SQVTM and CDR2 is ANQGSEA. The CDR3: CSVEDQTGSYEQYF.

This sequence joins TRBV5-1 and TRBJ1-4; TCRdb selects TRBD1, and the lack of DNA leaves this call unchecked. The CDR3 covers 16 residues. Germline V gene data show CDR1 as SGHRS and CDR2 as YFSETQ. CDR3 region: CASSLPQGTTNEKLFF.

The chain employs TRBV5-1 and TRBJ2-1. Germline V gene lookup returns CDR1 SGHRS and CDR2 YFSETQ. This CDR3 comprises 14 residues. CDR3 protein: CASGYRDSYNEQFF. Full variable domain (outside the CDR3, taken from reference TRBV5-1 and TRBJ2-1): KAGVTQTPRYLIKTRGQQVTLSCSPISGHRSVSWYQQTPGQGLQFLFEYFSETQRNKGNFPGRFSGRQFSNSRSEMNVSTLELGDSALYLCASGYRDSYNEQFFGPGTRLTVL.

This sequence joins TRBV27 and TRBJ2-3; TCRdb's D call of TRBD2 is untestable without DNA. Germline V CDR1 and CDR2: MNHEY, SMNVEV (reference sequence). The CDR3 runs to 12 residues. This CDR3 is CASESGSSTQYF.

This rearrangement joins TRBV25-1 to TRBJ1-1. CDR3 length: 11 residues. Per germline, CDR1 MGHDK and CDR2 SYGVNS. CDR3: CASSISEVAFF. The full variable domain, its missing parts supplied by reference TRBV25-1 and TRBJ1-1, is EADIYQTPRYLVIGTGKKITLECSQTMGHDKMYWYQQDPGMELHLIHYSYGVNSTEKGDLSSESTVSRIRTEHFPLTLESARPSHTSQYLCASSISEVAFFGQGTRLTVV.

The CDR3: CASSYSTVAGAKETQYF. The chain is built from TRBV6-2 or TRBV6-3 and TRBJ2-5; TCRdb calls TRBD1, which cannot be checked without DNA. Germline loops: CDR1 MNHEY, CDR2 SVGEGT. The CDR3 sequence is 17 residues long.

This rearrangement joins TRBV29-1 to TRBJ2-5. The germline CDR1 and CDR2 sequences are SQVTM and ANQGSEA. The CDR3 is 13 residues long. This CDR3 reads CSVGIRVQETQYF.

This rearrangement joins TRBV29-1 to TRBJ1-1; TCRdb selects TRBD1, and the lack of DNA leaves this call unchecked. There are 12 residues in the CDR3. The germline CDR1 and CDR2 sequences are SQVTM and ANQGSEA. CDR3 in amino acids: CSVATGGPQAFF.